This T cell receptor (beta chain) was retrieved from a study of T-cell memory formation after mild COVID-19. Study outcomes and limitations: Day 37-peaking second-wave clones had unconfirmed SARS-CoV-2 specificity. Mainly CM and EM harbored the contracting CD4+ clones; mainly EMRA harbored the CD8+ ones. Clones contracting day 15 to 85 were balanced CD4/CD8; later expanders leaned CD4+.

Employing constant-segment primers, 5'RACE generated TCR alpha and TCR beta cDNA libraries bearing sample barcodes and UMIs. TCRdb passed the 5' RACE reads through MiXCR, listing each CDR3 protein once. The sample has roughly 240,000 distinct CDR3 sequences, 15% to 17% seen once. The CDR3 spans 14 residues. Germline V gives CDR1 SGHTA, CDR2 FQGNSA. This clonotype was seen repeatedly, ten times or more. The target antigen is unknown. At one of its ends the junction is not consistent with the germline gene, which may arise from a read error. The sequencing input was PBMCs or a T cell subset sorted from them (not recorded which). The sequence was collected from an adult woman who had mild COVID-19 (a few samples of this study predate the infection). Cell type and time point are not known. This chain joins TRBV7-2 and TRBJ2-3; D uncertain. The CDR3: CASSLDPSTDTQYF. The CDR3 nucleotides read TGCGCCAGCAGCTTGGATCCAAGCACAGATACGCAGTATTTT.